These 13 T cell receptor beta chains share one sample of origin, sequenced in a study of shared clonotypes between healthy human individuals. The repertoire was sequenced with immunoSEQ multiplex PCR; TCRdb's copy has only in-frame clones and lacks some. The repertoire holds about 2.4 million clones, with under 95% as singletons. Sequenced material: naive CD4+ T cells from PBMCs. Subset meaning: CD45RA+ positively selected. The source is a man between 18 and 35 years old in good health. Some clones in this sample may be carry-over from other donors' samples.

This CDR3 reads CASSEGTSARNKDTQYF. CDR3 DNA: TGTGCCAGCAGCGAAGGGACTAGCGCTAGAAACAAAGATACGCAGTATTTT. The chain joins TRBV7-2 to TRBJ2-3; 10 positions agree with TRBD2. Trimming removed 5 bases from V and 5 bases from J; junction bases left unmatched: 13. In germline, CDR1 is SGHTA, CDR2 FQGNSA. This CDR3 comprises 17 residues. Using reference TRBV7-2 and TRBJ2-3 for the parts outside the CDR3, the full variable domain is GAGVSQSPSNKVTEKGKDVELRCDPISGHTALYWYRQSLGQGLEFLIYFQGNSAPDKSGLPSDRFSAERTGGSVSTLTIQRTQQEDSAVYLCASSEGTSARNKDTQYFGPGTRLTVL.

The V gene is TRBV7-2, the J gene TRBJ2-5; TRBD2 aligns across 10 bases. CDR1 is SGHTA, CDR2 FQGNSA, per germline. V was clipped by 1 base and J by 4 bases; unmatched bases: 6. The CDR3 has 16 residues. CDR3 coding DNA: TGTGCCAGCAGCTTAGGAGCGCTAGCGGGAGTAGAGACCCAGTACTTC. Translating gives CASSLGALAGVETQYF.

To note about this clone: Within the sample, other DNA sequences also encode this same CDR3. J is TRBJ1-5 and V is TRBV5-1, with TRBD1 identical over 9 bases. With V trimmed by 0 bases and J by 1 base, 2 bases remained unmatched. The CDR3 length is 16 residues. Germline CDR1 SGHRS, CDR2 YFSETQ. CDR3 amino acids: CASSLAGQGSNQPQHF. The CDR3 DNA follows: TGCGCCAGCAGCTTGGCGGGACAGGGAAGCAATCAGCCCCAGCATTTT.

The chain carries TRBV5-1 and TRBJ1-5, with a weak D call TRBD1 (6 bases). The CDR3 sequence is 15 residues long. CDR1 SGHRS and CDR2 YFSETQ come from the germline V gene. The V and J ends lost 4 bases and 6 bases respectively, with 17 bases between them. The CDR3 region is CASSPTGSIAQPQHF. Written as DNA, the CDR3 is TGCGCCAGCAGCCCCACAGGGAGTATAGCTCAGCCCCAGCATTTT.

The gene calls are TRBV9 and TRBJ2-3; 10 positions agree with TRBD2. The CDR3 has 16 residues. The junction had 4 bases not matched to a gene; V was cut back by 0 bases and J by 3 bases. Germline assignment: CDR1 SGDLS and CDR2 YYNGEE. In DNA, the CDR3 is TGTGCCAGCAGCGTAGGAGCGGGAGGGGAGACAGATACGCAGTATTTT. Protein sequence: CASSVGAGGETDTQYF.

This clone appeared a single time. This chain uses TRBV4-2 with TRBJ1-1; 8 positions agree with TRBD1. The V segment lost 0 bases and the J segment 3 bases; nucleotides outside the gene matches: 12. The germline V gene has CDR1 LGHNA and CDR2 YNFKEQ. The CDR3 has 18 residues. This CDR3 reads CASSQDPRQGKGYTEAFF. The CDR3 nucleotides are TGTGCCAGCAGCCAAGATCCCCGACAGGGGAAAGGATACACTGAAGCTTTCTTT.

The chain links TRBV7-6 to TRBJ2-3; 13 bases agree with TRBD2. CDR1 and CDR2 (germline): SGHVS, FNYEAQ. Trimming cost V 1 base and J 2 bases; bases outside gene matches: 6. This CDR3 has 18 amino acids. The CDR3 bases are TGTGCCAGCAGCTTAGGACTAGCGGGAGGCCGCAACACAGATACGCAGTATTTT. This gives the protein CASSLGLAGGRNTDTQYF.

The chain employs TRBV5-4 and TRBJ2-2; TRBD1 matches 8 bases. This CDR3 is built from 17 residues. V was clipped by 4 bases and J by 2 bases; unmatched bases: 10. The germline gives CDR1 SGHNT, CDR2 YYREEE (reference sequence). The CDR3 DNA is TGTGCCAGCAGCGCGTCCGGACAGGGCCCTAACACCGGGGAGCTGTTTTTT. It specifies CASSASGQGPNTGELFF.

The chain combines TRBV27 with TRBJ2-3; possible D gene TRBD2, 5 bases. The CDR3 runs 17 residues. Trimming cost V 2 bases and J 2 bases, with 17 bases left between them. The germline CDR1 and CDR2 sequences are MNHEY and SMNVEV (reference sequence). DNA for the CDR3: TGTGCCAGCAGTTTAAGGAGGCGGCGGAACCCCACAGATACGCAGTATTTT. Encoded protein: CASSLRRRRNPTDTQYF.

This rearrangement joins TRBV5-1 to TRBJ2-2; weak D call: TRBD2 (5 bases). The V gene lost 3 bases and the J gene lost 1 base, with 10 bases spanning the gap. This CDR3 has 15 amino acids. Germline-derived CDR1 and CDR2 are SGHRS and YFSETQ. The CDR3 nucleotides are TGCGCCAGCAGCTCGTTAGCGCTGAACACCGGGGAGCTGTTTTTT. It yields the protein CASSSLALNTGELFF.

The chain carries TRBV28 and TRBJ1-5; tentatively, D is TRBD1 (6 bases). CDR3 size: 14 residues. V was shortened by 5 bases and J by 3 bases, with 11 bases between the two germline ends. From germline, CDR1 is MDHEN and CDR2 SYDVKM. CDR3 amino acids: CASSRTGFNQPQHF. The CDR3 DNA follows: TGTGCCAGCAGTAGAACAGGGTTCAATCAGCCCCAGCATTTT.

The chain links TRBV5-1 to TRBJ2-7; the match to TRBD1 covers 7 bases. J gave up 6 bases and V 5 bases, and 8 bases lay outside the gene matches. The CDR3 spans 13 residues. Germline assignment: CDR1 SGHRS and CDR2 YFSETQ. The DNA for the CDR3 is TGCGCCAGCAGTGTGACAGGGATCGGCGAGCAGTACTTC. As protein: CASSVTGIGEQYF.

This sequence joins TRBV28 and TRBJ1-2; TRBD1 matches 9 bases. The CDR3 runs 14 residues. Germline trimming cut 6 bases from V and 5 bases from J; bases unmatched to any gene: 7. Germline CDR1 and CDR2: MDHEN and SYDVKM. The CDR3 region has the DNA TGTGCCAGCAGGTTCGGGACAGGGAGGTATGGCTACACCTTC. This encodes CASRFGTGRYGYTF.